This TCR beta chain stems from a study of vaccination and CD4 T cells after COVID-19. About the research overall: Two mRNA vaccine doses were given, either BNT162b2 or mRNA-1273. Post-COVID draws followed diagnosis by a median around 92 days (range 35 to 161). Samples after vaccination came a median roughly 74 days past dose two, ranging 14 to 241.

V lost 2 bases and J lost 4; bases outside the gene matches: 21. CDR3 length equals 20 residues. Germline values: CDR1 ENHRY, CDR2 SYGVKD. This sample's treatment: roughly ten-day PBMC culture with coronavirus spike peptide pools or control peptides (ViraFEST assay). Points on this clonotype: Its specificity is not known.

The study sequenced cultured CD4+ T cell DNA using the Oncomine TCR Beta short-read assay. Once CD4+ T cells had been cultured, genomic DNA was extracted from them. TCRdb reprocessed the PCR reads via MiXCR and lists one record per CDR3 protein. The sample shows 13,000 or so distinct CDR3 sequences, less than 45% of them seen only once. The sequencing used CD4+ T cells from blood, cultured in vitro, collected after SARS-CoV-2 vaccination. The receptor's source is a human donor who had recovered from COVID-19. The rearrangement links TRBV10-3 to TRBJ2-5; 8 bases map to TRBD2. The CDR3 here is CAISEPKGLVSPKEGETQYF. For the CDR3, the DNA is TGTGCCATCAGTGAGCCAAAGGGACTAGTGAGTCCCAAAGAGGGAGAGACCCAGTACTTC.